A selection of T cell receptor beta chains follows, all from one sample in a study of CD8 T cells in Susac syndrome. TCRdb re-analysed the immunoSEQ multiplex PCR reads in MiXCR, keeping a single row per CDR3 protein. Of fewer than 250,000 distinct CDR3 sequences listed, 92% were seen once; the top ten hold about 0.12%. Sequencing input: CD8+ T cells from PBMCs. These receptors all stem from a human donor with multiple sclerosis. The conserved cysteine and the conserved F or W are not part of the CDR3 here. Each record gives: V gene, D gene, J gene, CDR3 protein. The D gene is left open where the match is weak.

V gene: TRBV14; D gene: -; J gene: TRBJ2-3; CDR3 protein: ASSQWAADTQY
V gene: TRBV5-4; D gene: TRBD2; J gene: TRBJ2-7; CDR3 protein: ASGTGRAGGPYEQY
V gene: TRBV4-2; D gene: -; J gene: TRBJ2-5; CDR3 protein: ASSQASQETQY
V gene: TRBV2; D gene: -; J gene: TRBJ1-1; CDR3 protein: ASSESNSRMAAF
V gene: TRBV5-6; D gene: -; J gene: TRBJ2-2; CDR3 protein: ASSFLPNTGELF
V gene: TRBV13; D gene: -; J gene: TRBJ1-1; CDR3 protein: ASSLGSGGAFTEAF
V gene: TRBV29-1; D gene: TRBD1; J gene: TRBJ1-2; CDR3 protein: SVETGGAGYDGYT
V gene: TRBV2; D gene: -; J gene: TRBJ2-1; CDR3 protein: ASSWIASPLYNEQF
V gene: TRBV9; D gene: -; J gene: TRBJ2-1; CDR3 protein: ASKGSSYNEQF
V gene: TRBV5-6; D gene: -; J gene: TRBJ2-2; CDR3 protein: ASSLGQEDTGELF
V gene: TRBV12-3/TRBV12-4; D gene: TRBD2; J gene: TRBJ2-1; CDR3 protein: ASSLGLAGVNEQF
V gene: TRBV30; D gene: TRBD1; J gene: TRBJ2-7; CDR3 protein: AWSSYGTGILVGEQY
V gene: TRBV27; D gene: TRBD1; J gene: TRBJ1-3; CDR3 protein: ASSPTGGPGNTIY
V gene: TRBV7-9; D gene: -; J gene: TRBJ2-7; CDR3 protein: ASSPSPGDYEQY
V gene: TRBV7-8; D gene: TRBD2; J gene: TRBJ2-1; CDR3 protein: ASIFAPGLAGGRGDEQF
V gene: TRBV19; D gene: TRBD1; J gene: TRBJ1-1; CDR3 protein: ASSIKGTGGPEAF
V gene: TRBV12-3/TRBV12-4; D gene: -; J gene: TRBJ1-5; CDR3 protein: ASSPPGLGNQPQH
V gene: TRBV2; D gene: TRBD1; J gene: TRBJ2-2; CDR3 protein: ASSVPGQGALNTGELF
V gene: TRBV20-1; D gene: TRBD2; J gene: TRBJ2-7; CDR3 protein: SARVIAGGSYEQY
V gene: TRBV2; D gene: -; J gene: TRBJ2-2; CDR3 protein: ASSDTNTGELF
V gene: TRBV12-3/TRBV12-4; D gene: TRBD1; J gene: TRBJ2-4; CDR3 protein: ASSDTGTGALAKNIQY
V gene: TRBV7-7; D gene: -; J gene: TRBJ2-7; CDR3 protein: ASAQFQGLAYEQY
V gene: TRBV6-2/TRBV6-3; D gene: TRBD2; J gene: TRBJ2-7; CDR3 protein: ASSYSILQLAGAYEQY
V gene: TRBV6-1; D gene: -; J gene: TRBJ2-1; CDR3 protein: ASSLTTGGSSSYNEQF
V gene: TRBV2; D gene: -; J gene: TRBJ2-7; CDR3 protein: ASSGDTYEQY
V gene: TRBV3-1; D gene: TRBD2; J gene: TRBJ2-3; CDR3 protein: ASSQDLELAETDTQY
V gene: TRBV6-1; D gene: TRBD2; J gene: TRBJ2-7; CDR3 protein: ASTGLAGDPYEQY
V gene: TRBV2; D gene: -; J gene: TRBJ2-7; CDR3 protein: ASSGGDHEQY
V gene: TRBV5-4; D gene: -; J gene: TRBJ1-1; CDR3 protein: ASSLGGGSGTEAF
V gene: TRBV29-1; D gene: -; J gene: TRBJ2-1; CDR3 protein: SVENYEQF
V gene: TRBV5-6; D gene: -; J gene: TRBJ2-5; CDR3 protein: ASSFGGLRETQY
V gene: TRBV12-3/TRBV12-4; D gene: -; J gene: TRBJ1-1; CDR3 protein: ASSPVGGWSTEAF
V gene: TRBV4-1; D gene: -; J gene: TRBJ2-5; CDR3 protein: ASSQTQGPRETQY
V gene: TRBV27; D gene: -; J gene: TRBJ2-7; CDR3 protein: ASSPQQGSTYEQY
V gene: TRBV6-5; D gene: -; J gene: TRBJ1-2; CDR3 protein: ATRSDSQYGYT